One and the same sample provided the 20 T cell receptor beta chains below, sequenced in a study of T cells in Graves' hyperthyroidism and ophthalmopathy. Amplification of TCR beta CDR3 regions was performed using RNA transcripts as template. When the TCR CDR3 underwent first-round RT-PCR, the HTBI primer set was used. Via MiXCR, TCRdb re-called the multiplex PCR reads, giving one row per CDR3 protein. The sample holds more than 300,000 distinct CDR3 sequences, roughly 13% seen once. Sequenced: blood. The origin of the receptors is a woman in her fifties or sixties with Graves' hyperthyroidism.

The sample holds many counts of this clonotype. The chain links TRBV20-1 to TRBJ1-1; tentatively, D is TRBD1 (6 bases). The CDR3 contains 12 residues. CDR1 DFQATT and CDR2 SNEGSKA come from the germline V gene (reference sequence). Between the trimmed V and J ends, which lost 2 bases and 6 bases, there was a span of 10 bases. In DNA, the CDR3 is TGCAGTGCTAGACAGGGGTTCCCTGAAGCTTTCTTT. This codes for CSARQGFPEAFF.

This clonotype was seen once. The V call is TRBV7-6, the J call TRBJ2-1; TRBD1 matches at 9 bases. Unmatched junction bases numbered 15, after V lost 4 bases and J lost 5 bases. The CDR3 covers 18 residues. The germline V gene encodes CDR1 SGHVS and CDR2 FNYEAQ. CDR3 sequence: CASSSPRDRVGFHNEQFF. In DNA, the CDR3 is TGTGCCAGCAGCTCACCCCGGGACAGGGTAGGATTCCACAATGAGCAGTTCTTC.

This clonotype was seen ten or more times. J is TRBJ2-2 and V is TRBV11-2, with TRBD2 matching 7 bases. V lost 5 bases, J lost 0 bases, and 6 bases stayed unmatched. Germline V gives CDR1 SGHAT, CDR2 FQNNGV. This CDR3 spans 16 amino acids. CDR3 nucleotide sequence: TGTGCCAGCAGCCGCGGGGGTGGGGCGAACACCGGGGAGCTGTTTTTT. This gives the protein CASSRGGGANTGELFF.

This clonotype has a count of ten or more. The genes are TRBV28 and TRBJ2-3, with a tentative D call TRBD2 (7 bases). This CDR3 comprises 15 residues. The germline V and J ends were trimmed by 6 bases and 5 bases, with 18 bases remaining between them. Germline CDR1 reads MDHEN; CDR2 reads SYDVKM. CDR3 DNA: TGTGCCAGCAGCCCCCTGGGGGGGCGAGGAGATACGCAGTATTTT. Translated, it gives CASSPLGGRGDTQYF.

Ten or more counts support this clonotype. The chain joins TRBV14 to TRBJ2-7; possible D gene TRBD1, 6 bases. Germline lookup yields CDR1 SGHDN and CDR2 FVKESK. V lost 1 base, J lost 0 bases, and 16 bases lay in between. This CDR3 has 17 amino acids. The CDR3 DNA reads as TGTGCCAGCAGCCAAGGAGCAGGGGCCCTTTACTCCTACGAGCAGTACTTC. Amino acid sequence: CASSQGAGALYSYEQYF.

This clonotype was counted many times. This rearrangement joins TRBV5-1 to TRBJ2-5; 8 bases fit TRBD1. The CDR3 is 16 residues long. V was clipped by 4 bases and J by 4 bases; unmatched bases: 12. Germline CDR1 and CDR2: SGHRS and YFSETQ. In DNA form, the CDR3 reads TGCGCCAGCAGCCCTTGGCGGACAGGGAAAGGAGAGACCCAGTACTTC. Its protein is CASSPWRTGKGETQYF.

This clonotype was seen at least ten times. The chain carries TRBV30 and TRBJ2-1; 7 bases line up with TRBD2. Germline CDR1 and CDR2: GTSNPN and SVGIG (reference sequence). Trimming cost V 5 bases and J 10 bases; bases outside gene matches: 8. The CDR3 length is 12 residues. CDR3 residues: CAWDAGEREQFF. CDR3 in DNA: TGTGCCTGGGATGCGGGAGAAAGGGAGCAGTTCTTC. Variable domain in full (rest from reference TRBV30 and TRBJ2-1): SQTIHQWPATLVQPVGSPLSLECTVEGTSNPNLYWYRQAAGRGLQLLFYSVGIGQISSEVPQNLSASRPQDRQFILSSKKLLLSDSGFYLCAWDAGEREQFFGPGTRLTVL.

This clonotype was detected ten times or more. This rearrangement joins TRBV12-3 or TRBV12-4 to TRBJ1-1, with 8 bases that match TRBD1. Losses at the gene ends were 7 bases for V and 1 base for J; bases not matched to a gene: 5. The CDR3 covers 14 residues. The CDR3 DNA follows: TGTGCCAGCACAAAGACAGGGGAGAACACTGAAGCTTTCTTT. It yields the protein CASTKTGENTEAFF.

This chain uses TRBV11-2 with TRBJ2-3; D is perhaps TRBD1 or TRBD2 (6 bases each). Germline V lookup: CDR1 SGHAT, CDR2 FQNNGV. Trimming removed 2 bases at V and 5 bases at J, with 14 bases between. This CDR3 region has 15 residues. In nucleotides, the CDR3 is TGTGCCAGCAGCTTAAGGGGGGCCGTTGGAGATACGCAGTATTTT. As protein: CASSLRGAVGDTQYF.

Comments on this clonotype: One base away lies a much larger clone, so this may be a sequencing read error. The CDR3 DNA follows: TGTGCCTCCGCGGGACAGGGAAACAATGAGCAGTTCTTC. It yields the protein CASAGQGNNEQFF. This chain uses TRBV30 with TRBJ2-1; 9 positions match TRBD1. The germline V gene encodes CDR1 GTSNPN and CDR2 SVGIG (reference sequence). This CDR3 contains 13 residues. Trimming at V came to 7 bases and at J to 5 bases, leaving 6 bases not matched to a gene. Complete variable domain (other parts from reference TRBV30 and TRBJ2-1): SQTIHQWPATLVQPVGSPLSLECTVEGTSNPNLYWYRQAAGRGLQLLFYSVGIGQISSEVPQNLSASRPQDRQFILSSKKLLLSDSGFYLCASAGQGNNEQFFGPGTRLTVL.

This clonotype was detected many times. The V gene is TRBV7-9, the J gene TRBJ2-1, with TRBD2 identical over 11 bases. Trimming at V came to 5 bases and at J to 9 bases, leaving 12 bases not matched to a gene. The germline CDR1 and CDR2 sequences are SEHNR and FQNEAQ (reference sequence). This CDR3 is built from 16 residues. CDR3 DNA: TGTGCCAGCAGCCCTCATCCTCTAGCGGGAGGAGGTGAGCAGTTCTTC. Translated, it gives CASSPHPLAGGGEQFF.

This clonotype came up many times. This chain links TRBV18 with TRBJ2-3, with 9 bases matching TRBD2. Looked up from germline, CDR1 is KGHSH and CDR2 is LQKENI. There are 16 residues in the CDR3. V was pared by 3 bases and J by 4 bases, with 8 bases of the junction left unmatched. The CDR3 region has the DNA TGTGCCAGCTCACCCGGGCTAGCGGGAAAAGCAGATACGCAGTATTTT. Its translation: CASSPGLAGKADTQYF.

This clonotype was observed a handful of times. The chain is built from TRBV19 and TRBJ2-1; 12 bases fit TRBD2. Per the germline V gene, CDR1 is LNHDA and CDR2 is SQIVND (reference sequence). The CDR3 contains 15 residues. V gave up 6 bases and J gave up 9 bases; unmatched junction bases: 9. The CDR3 spells CASSEVSSGRGEQFF. The CDR3 nucleotides read TGTGCCAGTAGCGAGGTGTCTAGCGGGAGGGGTGAGCAGTTCTTC.

This clonotype has at least ten counts. The chain links TRBV7-2 to TRBJ2-1, with D possibly TRBD1 on 8 matching bases. With 1 base removed from V and 2 bases from J, the gap between germline ends came to 12 bases. CDR3 length: 16 residues. In germline, CDR1 is SGHTA, CDR2 FQGNSA. The CDR3 sequence: CASSLEAGQAYNEQFF. CDR3 bases: TGTGCCAGCAGCTTAGAAGCGGGACAGGCCTACAATGAGCAGTTCTTC.

This clonotype has only a few counts. This sequence joins TRBV9 and TRBJ2-2; TRBD2 is a possible D gene (5 bases). The CDR3 has 14 residues. The germline V gene has CDR1 SGDLS and CDR2 YYNGEE. V dropped 7 bases and J dropped 0 bases, with 10 bases sitting between them. The CDR3 DNA reads as TGTGCCAGCCAACGGGATACGAACACCGGGGAGCTGTTTTTT. This encodes CASQRDTNTGELFF. Full variable domain (outside the CDR3, taken from reference TRBV9 and TRBJ2-2): DSGVTQTPKHLITATGQRVTLRCSPRSGDLSVYWYQQSLDQGLQFLIQYYNGEERAKGNILERFSAQQFPDLHSELNLSSLELGDSALYFCASQRDTNTGELFFGEGSRLTVL.

To note about this clonotype: Compared with germline, one end of the junction differs, possibly owing to a read error. The V and J genes are TRBV6-5 and TRBJ2-6; 12 bases map to TRBD2. This CDR3 spans 18 amino acids. Looked up from germline, CDR1 is MNHEY and CDR2 is SVGAGI. CDR3 amino acids: CASSYLRLAGAGANVLTF. The CDR3 DNA is TGTGCCAGCAGCTACTTAAGACTAGCGGGAGCTGGGGCCAACGTCCTGACTTTC.

The table lists this clonotype with many counts. V gene TRBV24-1 combines with J gene TRBJ2-2, with 7 bases aligning to TRBD2. Unmatched junction bases numbered 6, after V lost 6 bases and J lost 6 bases. Germline assignment: CDR1 KGHDR and CDR2 SFDVKD. This CDR3 contains 14 residues. CDR3 sequence: CATSLAGVAGELFF. The CDR3 region has the DNA TGTGCCACCAGTTTGGCGGGAGTGGCCGGGGAGCTGTTTTTT.

This clonotype was seen ten or more times. CDR3 in amino acids: CASSLVAGVHEQYF. The DNA for the CDR3 is TGTGCCAGCAGCTTGGTAGCGGGCGTTCACGAGCAGTACTTC. The chain employs TRBV11-3 and TRBJ2-7, with 7 bases identical to TRBD2. Germline CDR1 is SGHNT and CDR2 is YENEEA. After removal of 3 bases from V and 5 bases from J, the junction contained 7 bases not matched to a gene. CDR3 length: 14 amino acids.

The chain is built from TRBV27 and TRBJ1-5, with unresolved D. The length of the CDR3 is 13 residues. Trimming shortened V by 3 bases and J by 9 bases, and 12 bases separated the two germline ends. Germline V gene data show CDR1 as MNHEY and CDR2 as SMNVEV (reference sequence). CDR3 region: CASSLRAVSPQHF. DNA for the CDR3: TGTGCCAGCAGTTTGAGGGCCGTGTCGCCCCAGCATTTT.

At least ten counts were recorded for this clonotype. The J gene is TRBJ2-1, the V gene TRBV20-1; 14 positions agree with TRBD2. CDR1 is DFQATT and CDR2 is SNEGSKA in the germline V gene (reference sequence). There are 14 residues in the CDR3. Losses at the gene ends were 6 bases for V and 6 bases for J; bases not matched to a gene: 4. CDR3 sequence: CSASGTSGSNEQFF. Written as DNA, the CDR3 is TGCAGTGCGTCCGGGACTAGCGGGAGCAATGAGCAGTTCTTC.